The 18 T cell receptor beta chains listed next were all sequenced from one sample in a study of control samples from healthy donors and cancer patients. The method was immunoSEQ multiplex PCR; TCRdb's version includes in-frame clones alone and lacks a portion of them. Of roughly 86,000 clones listed, 90% were seen once; the top ten hold 3.5% to 4.5%. Sequencing input: blood. Receptors were obtained from a young woman in good health.

The V call is TRBV5-4, the J call TRBJ2-7, with 9 bases aligning to TRBD1. The V gene's germline CDR1 is SGHNT and CDR2 YYREEE (reference sequence). V lost 4 bases, J lost 2 bases, and 7 bases stayed unmatched. The CDR3 consists of 15 residues. In nucleotides, the CDR3 is TGTGCCAGCAGCCACAGGACAGGGGAAACCTACGAGCAGTACTTC. Translating gives CASSHRTGETYEQYF. Filled out from reference TRBV5-4 and TRBJ2-7, the complete variable domain reads ETGVTQSPTHLIKTRGQQVTLRCSSQSGHNTVSWYQQALGQGPQFIFQYYREEENGRGNFPPRFSGLQFPNYSSELNVNALELDDSALYLCASSHRTGETYEQYFGPGTRLTVT.

CDR3 in amino acids: CASSQGRDTGELFF. The DNA for the CDR3 is TGCGCCAGCAGCCAGGGCAGAGACACCGGGGAGCTGTTTTTT. The chain has TRBV4-1 and TRBJ2-2; D is undetermined. Germline lookup yields CDR1 MGHRA and CDR2 YSYEKL. The V end lost 3 bases, the J end lost 3 bases, and 8 bases lay between the germline ends. CDR3 length: 14 amino acids.

This clone is a singleton in its sample. The chain couples TRBV19 to TRBJ2-7, with D perhaps matching TRBD2 (5 bases). This CDR3 contains 14 residues. The ends were cut back, 3 bases at V and 2 bases at J, with 11 bases in the middle. Germline CDR1 LNHDA, CDR2 SQIVND (reference sequence). CDR3 region: CASSIKGGAYEQYF. For the CDR3, the DNA is TGTGCCAGTAGTATTAAAGGAGGAGCCTACGAGCAGTACTTC.

This chain links TRBV28 with TRBJ1-2; tentative D call: TRBD1 (5 bases). This CDR3 has 14 residues. V was trimmed by 2 bases and J by 2 bases, leaving 9 bases between them. Germline CDR1 reads MDHEN; CDR2 reads SYDVKM. The CDR3 DNA reads as TGTGCCAGCAGTTTACCGGGGGTCAACTATGGCTACACCTTC. It yields the protein CASSLPGVNYGYTF.

This rearrangement joins TRBV3-1 (or the pseudogene TRBV3-2) to TRBJ2-2; a weak D match, TRBD1 (6 bases). Germline CDR1 reads LGHDT; CDR2 reads YNNKEL (reference sequence). The CDR3 spans 15 residues. Between the trimmed V and J ends, which lost 4 bases and 1 base, there was a span of 10 bases. Here the CDR3 reads CASSPYRENTGELFF. In DNA form, the CDR3 reads TGTGCCAGCAGCCCTTACAGGGAGAACACCGGGGAGCTGTTTTTT.

The rearrangement uses TRBV3-1 (or the pseudogene TRBV3-2) and TRBJ1-1; D perhaps matches TRBD1 (6 bases). This CDR3 has 14 residues. Germline-derived CDR1 and CDR2 are LGHDT and YNNKEL (reference sequence). Trimming took 4 bases from V and 2 from J, leaving 11 bases between them. CDR3 region: CASSPTGINTEAFF. The CDR3, as DNA: TGTGCCAGCAGCCCGACAGGAATTAACACTGAAGCTTTCTTT.

This chain links TRBV5-4 with TRBJ2-7, with D perhaps TRBD1 or TRBD2 (6 bases each). CDR3 length: 17 amino acids. Germline CDR1 reads SGHNT; CDR2 reads YYREEE (reference sequence). The germline V and J ends were trimmed by 0 bases and 7 bases, with 23 bases remaining between them. CDR3 nucleotides: TGTGCCAGCAGCTTGGGAGGGGGGACTCCCGTCCTAGGAGAGCAGTACTTC. The encoded protein is CASSLGGGTPVLGEQYF.

The chain links TRBV28 to TRBJ2-2; the D is unclear. The CDR3 covers 13 residues. CDR1 is MDHEN, CDR2 SYDVKM, per germline. Trimming shortened V by 7 bases and J by 5 bases, and 11 bases separated the two germline ends. The CDR3 loop reads CASIPPQTGELFF. Written as DNA, the CDR3 is TGTGCCAGCATTCCCCCCCAGACCGGGGAGCTGTTTTTT.

The rearrangement links TRBV9 to TRBJ2-7; 11 bases agree with TRBD2. The trim removed 3 bases at V and 4 bases at J, leaving 3 bases unmatched. This CDR3 contains 14 residues. Germline CDR1 reads SGDLS; CDR2 reads YYNGEE. The CDR3 loop reads CASSGTSGGYEQYF. The CDR3 bases are TGTGCCAGCAGCGGAACTAGCGGGGGATACGAGCAGTACTTC.

The chain links TRBV20-1 to TRBJ2-7; no definite D call. This CDR3 region has 11 residues. CDR1 is DFQATT and CDR2 is SNEGSKA in the germline V gene (reference sequence). V lost 0 bases and J lost 4, with 4 bases in between. This CDR3 reads CSARENYEQYF. For the CDR3, the DNA is TGCAGTGCTAGAGAGAATTACGAGCAGTACTTC.

V is TRBV6-5 and J is TRBJ1-5, with D perhaps matching TRBD1 (5 bases). Trimming took off 11 bases at V and 3 bases at J, with 17 bases between the two ends. Germline loops: CDR1 MNHEY, CDR2 SVGAGI. The CDR3 totals 14 residues. CDR3 in amino acids: CAASIGAHNQPQHF. The CDR3 coding sequence is TGTGCCGCTTCTATCGGGGCCCACAATCAGCCCCAGCATTTT.

This chain joins TRBV11-2 and TRBJ1-4; D is unclear. V was shortened by 5 bases and J by 8 bases, with 18 bases between the two germline ends. The CDR3 spans 15 residues. The germline CDR1 and CDR2 sequences are SGHAT and FQNNGV. The CDR3 nucleotides read TGTGCCAGCAGCCATATTGCTTGGGGTGGGGAAAAACTGTTTTTT. It codes for CASSHIAWGGEKLFF.

The rearrangement uses TRBV7-8 and TRBJ1-4, with D possibly being TRBD1 (6 bases). Trimming shortened V by 0 bases and J by 6 bases, and 11 bases separated the two germline ends. The CDR3 covers 15 residues. The germline CDR1 and CDR2 sequences are SGHVS and FQNEAQ. This chain's CDR3 is CASSLATGGHEKLFF. The CDR3 coding sequence is TGTGCCAGCAGCTTAGCGACAGGAGGACATGAAAAACTGTTTTTT.

This clone was counted only a few times. The gene calls are TRBV6-5 and TRBJ1-6; D ambiguous. This CDR3 is built from 15 residues. The germline V gene has CDR1 MNHEY and CDR2 SVGAGI. The V and J ends lost 2 bases and 7 bases respectively, with 12 bases between them. CDR3 DNA: TGTGCCAGCAGTTACAAAGGGCCGGAAAATTCACCCCTCCACTTT. This sequence encodes CASSYKGPENSPLHF.

This chain connects TRBV15 to TRBJ1-1, with D unresolved. The CDR3 consists of 12 residues. Trimming removed 0 bases at V and 5 bases at J, with 4 bases between. CDR1 LNHNV and CDR2 YYDKDF come from the germline V gene (reference sequence). The CDR3 nucleotides are TGTGCCACCAGCAGAGATTTAACTGAAGCTTTCTTT. It codes for CATSRDLTEAFF.

This clone was observed once. The chain carries TRBV12-5 and TRBJ1-1, with 8 bases matching TRBD1. The germline V gene has CDR1 LGHNT and CDR2 FRNRAP. The CDR3 spans 15 residues. Germline trimming cut 3 bases from V and 5 bases from J; bases unmatched to any gene: 8. In DNA form, the CDR3 reads TGTGCTAGTGGTTTCGCAGGGGGCATCGGAACTGAAGCTTTCTTT. Translating gives CASGFAGGIGTEAFF. Looking up the rest from reference TRBV12-5 and TRBJ1-1 gives the full variable domain: DARVTQTPRHKVTEMGQEVTMRCQPILGHNTVFWYRQTMMQGLELLAYFRNRAPLDDSGMPKDRFSAEMPDATLATLKIQPSEPRDSAVYFCASGFAGGIGTEAFFGQGTRLTVV.

The chain joins TRBV6-5 to TRBJ2-3, with 8 bases fitting TRBD2. Germline lookup yields CDR1 MNHEY and CDR2 SVGAGI. Germline trimming cut 6 bases from V and 6 bases from J; bases unmatched to any gene: 5. This CDR3 has 13 amino acids. CDR3 DNA: TGTGCCAGCAGAGCGACTAGCGTGGATACGCAGTATTTT. It yields the protein CASRATSVDTQYF.

This clone was recorded only once. This sequence joins TRBV6-5 and TRBJ2-5, with a weak D call TRBD2 (6 bases). CDR1 MNHEY and CDR2 SVGAGI come from the germline V gene. CDR3 length equals 14 residues. Trimming stripped 6 bases from V and 5 bases from J, with 16 bases between. CDR3 bases: TGTGCCAGCAGCCCCGGGGGATTGGGTGAGACCCAGTACTTC. Protein product: CASSPGGLGETQYF.